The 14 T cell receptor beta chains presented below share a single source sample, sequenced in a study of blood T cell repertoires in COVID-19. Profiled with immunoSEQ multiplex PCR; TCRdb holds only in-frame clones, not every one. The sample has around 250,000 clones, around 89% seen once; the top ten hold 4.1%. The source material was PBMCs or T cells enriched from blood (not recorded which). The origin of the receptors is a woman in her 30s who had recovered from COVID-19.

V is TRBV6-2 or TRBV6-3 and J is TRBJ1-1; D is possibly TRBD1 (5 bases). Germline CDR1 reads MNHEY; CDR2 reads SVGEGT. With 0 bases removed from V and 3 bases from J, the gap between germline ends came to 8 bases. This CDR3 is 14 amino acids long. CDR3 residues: CASSYSYRYTEAFF. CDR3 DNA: TGTGCCAGCAGTTACTCTTACAGGTACACTGAAGCTTTCTTT.

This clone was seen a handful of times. The CDR3 sequence is CASSAGTGNTNQPQHF. Here the CDR3 DNA reads TGTGCCAGCAGCGCGGGGACAGGGAACACCAATCAGCCCCAGCATTTT. The V and J genes are TRBV5-6 and TRBJ1-5; 9 bases fit TRBD1. V lost 4 bases to trimming and J lost 3 bases; unmatched junction nucleotides: 8. The CDR3 runs to 16 residues. Looked up from germline, CDR1 is SGHDT and CDR2 is YYEEEE.

The CDR3 here is CASSLDRMGYEQFF. Written as DNA, the CDR3 is TGTGCCAGCAGCTTAGATAGGATGGGCTACGAGCAGTTCTTC. The chain uses TRBV11-3 and TRBJ2-1; D uncertain. CDR1 SGHNT and CDR2 YENEEA come from the germline V gene. V was trimmed by 0 bases and J by 10 bases, leaving 13 bases between them. This CDR3 has 14 amino acids.

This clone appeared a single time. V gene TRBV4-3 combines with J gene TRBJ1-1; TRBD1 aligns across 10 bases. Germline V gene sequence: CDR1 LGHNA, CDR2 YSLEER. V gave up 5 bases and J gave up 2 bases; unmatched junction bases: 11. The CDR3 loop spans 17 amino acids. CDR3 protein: CASSKRTGGVSNTEAFF. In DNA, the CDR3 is TGCGCCAGCAGCAAACGGACAGGGGGGGTTAGTAACACTGAAGCTTTCTTT.

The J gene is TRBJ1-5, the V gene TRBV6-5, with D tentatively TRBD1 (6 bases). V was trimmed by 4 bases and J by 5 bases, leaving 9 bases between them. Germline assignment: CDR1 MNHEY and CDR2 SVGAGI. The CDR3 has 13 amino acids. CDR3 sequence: CASSSAGDQPQHF. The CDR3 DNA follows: TGTGCCAGCAGTTCGGCAGGGGATCAGCCCCAGCATTTT.

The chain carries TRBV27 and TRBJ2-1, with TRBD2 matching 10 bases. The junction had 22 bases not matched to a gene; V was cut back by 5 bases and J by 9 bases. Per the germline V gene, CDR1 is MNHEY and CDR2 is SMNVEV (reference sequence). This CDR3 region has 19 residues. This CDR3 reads CASSPRGASGSMSSAEQFF. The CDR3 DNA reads TGTGCCAGCAGTCCCCGAGGGGCTAGCGGGAGTATGAGTTCGGCTGAGCAGTTCTTC.

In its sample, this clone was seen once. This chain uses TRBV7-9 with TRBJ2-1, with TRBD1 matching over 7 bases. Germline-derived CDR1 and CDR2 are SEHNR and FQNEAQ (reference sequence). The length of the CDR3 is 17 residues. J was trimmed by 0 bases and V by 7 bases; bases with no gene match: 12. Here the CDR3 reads CASIPSDRHSSYNEQFF. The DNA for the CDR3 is TGTGCCAGCATCCCCTCGGACAGGCACAGCTCCTACAATGAGCAGTTCTTC.

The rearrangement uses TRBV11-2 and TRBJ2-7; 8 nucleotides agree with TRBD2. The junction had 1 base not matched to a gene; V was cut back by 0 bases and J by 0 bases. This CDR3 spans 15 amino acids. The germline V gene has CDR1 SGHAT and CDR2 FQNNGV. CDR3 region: CASSLELAGSYEQYF. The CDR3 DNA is TGTGCCAGCAGCTTAGAGCTAGCGGGCTCCTACGAGCAGTACTTC. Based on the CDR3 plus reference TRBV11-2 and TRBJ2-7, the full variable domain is EAGVAQSPRYKIIEKRQSVAFWCNPISGHATLYWYQQILGQGPKLLIQFQNNGVVDDSQLPKDRFSAERLKGVDSTLKIQPAKLEDSAVYLCASSLELAGSYEQYFGPGTRLTVT.

The CDR3 spells CASSSGDRGTEAFF. The CDR3 nucleotides are TGCGCCAGCAGCTCTGGGGACAGGGGCACTGAAGCTTTCTTT. V usage is TRBV5-1 and J usage is TRBJ1-1; 10 positions agree with TRBD1. CDR1 and CDR2 from the germline V gene are SGHRS and YFSETQ. V was clipped by 3 bases and J by 4 bases; unmatched bases: 3. The CDR3 is made up of 14 amino acids.

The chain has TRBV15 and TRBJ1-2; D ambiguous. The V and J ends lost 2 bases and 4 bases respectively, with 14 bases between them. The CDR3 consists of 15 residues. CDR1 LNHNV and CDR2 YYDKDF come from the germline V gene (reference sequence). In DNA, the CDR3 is TGTGCCACCAGCAGACGAGTTGAAGTCTTCTATGGCTACACCTTC. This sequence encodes CATSRRVEVFYGYTF.

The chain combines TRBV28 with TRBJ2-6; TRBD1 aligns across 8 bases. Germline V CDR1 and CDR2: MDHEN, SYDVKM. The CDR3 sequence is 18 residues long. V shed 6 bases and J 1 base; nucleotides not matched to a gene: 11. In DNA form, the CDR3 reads TGTGCCAGCAGCCCAGGGGGCACCACCATGTCTGGGGCCAACGTCCTGACTTTC. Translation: CASSPGGTTMSGANVLTF.

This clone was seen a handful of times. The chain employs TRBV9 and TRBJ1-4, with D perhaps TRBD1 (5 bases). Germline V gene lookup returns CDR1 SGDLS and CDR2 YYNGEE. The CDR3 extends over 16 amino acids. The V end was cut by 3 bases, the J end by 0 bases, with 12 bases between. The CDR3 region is CASSAGDSATNEKLFF. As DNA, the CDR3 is TGTGCCAGCAGCGCGGGGGATTCGGCAACTAATGAAAAACTGTTTTTT.

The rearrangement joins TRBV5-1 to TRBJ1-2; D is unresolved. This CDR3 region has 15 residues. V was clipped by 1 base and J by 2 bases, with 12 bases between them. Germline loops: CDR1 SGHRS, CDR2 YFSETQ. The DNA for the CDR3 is TGCGCCAGCAGCTTGTTAACCGGGTCCAACTATGGCTACACCTTC. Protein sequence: CASSLLTGSNYGYTF.

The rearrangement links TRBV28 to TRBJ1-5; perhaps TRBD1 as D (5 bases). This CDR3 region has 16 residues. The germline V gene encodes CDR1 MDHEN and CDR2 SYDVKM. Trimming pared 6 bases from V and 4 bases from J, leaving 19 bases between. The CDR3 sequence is CASRAKTGPLNQPQHF. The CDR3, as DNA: TGTGCCAGCAGAGCCAAAACAGGACCTCTTAATCAGCCCCAGCATTTT.